This T cell receptor (beta chain) came from a study of blood T cells in healthy people across ages. Whole-study results and caveats: Higher diversity and more naive CD4+ cells were features of long-lived donors, compared to aged donors.

Looked up from germline, CDR1 is KGHDR and CDR2 is SFDVKD. The CDR3 has 18 residues. The trim removed 3 bases at V and 4 bases at J, leaving 13 bases unmatched. Of note for this clonotype: Its antigen remains unidentified.

The authors ran a second PCR of about 6 to 11 cycles using a sample-barcoded 5' primer and a J-beta primer mix. A template-switch adaptor containing 12 random nucleotides labeled each cDNA molecule. TCRdb reprocessed the 5' RACE reads via MiXCR and lists one record per CDR3 protein. The sample consists of around 990,000 distinct CDR3 sequences, less than 45% of them appearing once. The chain is built from TRBV24-1 and TRBJ2-3; TRBD1 matches at 9 bases. The TCR comes from a young man in good health. The sample was blood. DNA of the CDR3: TGTGCCACCAGTGATCCGAACCGGGACAGGGTAGGTTCAGATACGCAGTATTTT. This sequence encodes CATSDPNRDRVGSDTQYF.